The TCR beta chain described here comes from a study of spatial heterogeneity in lung cancer. As for the study in general: In tumor regions TCR transcript counts correlated strongly with a matched bulk RNA-seq T cell module score.

Regarding this clonotype: Its cognate antigen is unknown.

Study-level results: Mutation counts in tumors were tracked by counts of expanded intratumoral alpha and beta TCRs.

This sample's time point: sample taken at primary tumor resection. The donor population consisted of 72 patients with untreated, early-stage non-small cell lung cancer. Without sorting, whole RNA was sequenced from tumor, nontumor lung or frozen PBMC. CDR1 is SGHTA, CDR2 FQGTGA, per germline. V trimming: 5 bases; J trimming: 0 bases; junction bases outside the gene matches: 0. This CDR3 is 14 amino acids long. TCRdb re-derived calls from the 5' RACE reads in MiXCR, one entry per CDR3 protein. The sample lists approximately 4,900 distinct CDR3 sequences; around a third were seen once. The origin of this receptor is a male donor with early-stage non-small cell lung cancer. The sequencing here drew on lung tumor tissue, taken at surgery. J is TRBJ2-2 and V is TRBV7-3; 7 bases map to TRBD1. CDR3 protein: CASSGQANTGELFF. CDR3 nucleotide sequence: TGTGCCAGCAGCGGACAGGCGAACACCGGGGAGCTGTTTTTT.